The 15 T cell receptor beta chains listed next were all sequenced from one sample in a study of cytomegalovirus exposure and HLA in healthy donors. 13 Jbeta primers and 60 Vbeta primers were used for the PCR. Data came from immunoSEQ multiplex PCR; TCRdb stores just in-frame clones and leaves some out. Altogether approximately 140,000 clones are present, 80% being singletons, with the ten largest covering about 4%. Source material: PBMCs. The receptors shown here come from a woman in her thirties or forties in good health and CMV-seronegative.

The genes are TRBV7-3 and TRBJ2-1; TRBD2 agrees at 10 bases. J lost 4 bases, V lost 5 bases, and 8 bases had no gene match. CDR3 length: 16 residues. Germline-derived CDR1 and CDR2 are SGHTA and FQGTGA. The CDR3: CASSLSGRGGYNEQFF. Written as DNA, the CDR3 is TGTGCCAGCAGCCTCAGCGGGAGGGGCGGTTACAATGAGCAGTTCTTC.

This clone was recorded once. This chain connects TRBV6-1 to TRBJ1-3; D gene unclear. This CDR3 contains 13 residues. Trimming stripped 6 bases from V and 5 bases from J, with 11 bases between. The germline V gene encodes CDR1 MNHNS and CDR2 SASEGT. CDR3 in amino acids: CASSRRERNTIYF. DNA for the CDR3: TGTGCCAGCAGCCGGCGGGAGAGAAACACCATATATTTT.

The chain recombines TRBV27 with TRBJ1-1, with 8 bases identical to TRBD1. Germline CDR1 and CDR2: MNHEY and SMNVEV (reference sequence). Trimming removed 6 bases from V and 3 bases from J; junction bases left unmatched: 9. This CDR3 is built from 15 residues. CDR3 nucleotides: TGTGCCAGCAGACCAATTCGACAGGGGTACACTGAAGCTTTCTTT. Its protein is CASRPIRQGYTEAFF.

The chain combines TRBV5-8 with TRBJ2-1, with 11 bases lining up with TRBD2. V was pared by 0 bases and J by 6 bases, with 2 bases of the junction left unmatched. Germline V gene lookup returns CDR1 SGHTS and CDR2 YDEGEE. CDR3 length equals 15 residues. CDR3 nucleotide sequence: TGTGCCAGCAGCTTGGTAGCGGGAGGGTCCAATGAGCAGTTCTTC. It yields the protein CASSLVAGGSNEQFF.

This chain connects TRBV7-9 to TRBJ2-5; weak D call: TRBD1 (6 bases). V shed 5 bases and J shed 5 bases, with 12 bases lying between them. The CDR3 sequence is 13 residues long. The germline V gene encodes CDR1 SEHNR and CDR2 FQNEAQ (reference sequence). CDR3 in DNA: TGTGCCAGCAGCCCCAGGGGCCGGGAGACCCAGTACTTC. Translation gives CASSPRGRETQYF.

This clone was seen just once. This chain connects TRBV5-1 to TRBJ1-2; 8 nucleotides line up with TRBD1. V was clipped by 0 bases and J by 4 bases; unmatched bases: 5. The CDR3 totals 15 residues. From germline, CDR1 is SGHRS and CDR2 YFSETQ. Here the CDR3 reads CASSLGNRGIYGYTF. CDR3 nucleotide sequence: TGCGCCAGCAGCTTGGGGAACAGGGGGATCTATGGCTACACCTTC.

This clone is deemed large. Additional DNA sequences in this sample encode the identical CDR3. The CDR3 DNA is TGTGCCAGCAGCTTGGCTGGGGGCGACGAGCAGTACTTC. This sequence encodes CASSLAGGDEQYF. V is TRBV5-6 and J is TRBJ2-7; tentative D call: TRBD1 (6 bases). Germline CDR1 SGHDT, CDR2 YYEEEE. V was shortened by 0 bases and J by 5 bases, with 9 bases between the two germline ends. The CDR3 runs to 13 residues.

CDR3 DNA: TGTGCCAGCAGCGCCTTACCGGGACAGCCTAACACTGAAGCTTTCTTT. It translates to CASSALPGQPNTEAFF. This rearrangement joins TRBV7-9 to TRBJ1-1; TRBD1 aligns across 7 bases. CDR3 length equals 16 residues. Germline-derived CDR1 and CDR2 are SEHNR and FQNEAQ (reference sequence). The V segment lost 5 bases and the J segment 2 bases; nucleotides outside the gene matches: 11.

The CDR3 DNA follows: TGTGCCAGCAGTGAATATGGGACAGGGGGCACCATATATTTT. The encoded protein is CASSEYGTGGTIYF. The rearrangement joins TRBV25-1 to TRBJ1-3, with 11 bases matching TRBD1. The CDR3 sequence is 14 residues long. J lost 9 bases, V lost 0 bases, and 1 base had no gene match. From germline, CDR1 is MGHDK and CDR2 SYGVNS.

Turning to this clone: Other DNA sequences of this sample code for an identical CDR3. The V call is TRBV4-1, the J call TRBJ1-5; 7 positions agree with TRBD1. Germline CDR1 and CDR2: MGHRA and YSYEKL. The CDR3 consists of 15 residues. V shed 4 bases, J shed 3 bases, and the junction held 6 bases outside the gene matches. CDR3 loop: CASSPTGDPNQPQHF. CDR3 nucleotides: TGCGCCAGCAGCCCTACAGGGGACCCCAATCAGCCCCAGCATTTT.

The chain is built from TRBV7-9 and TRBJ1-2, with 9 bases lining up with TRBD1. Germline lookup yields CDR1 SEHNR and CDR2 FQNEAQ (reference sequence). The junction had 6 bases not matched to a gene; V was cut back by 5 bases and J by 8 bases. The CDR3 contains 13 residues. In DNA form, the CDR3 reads TGTGCCAGCAGCATTACAGGGGGCTGGGGCTACACCTTC. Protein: CASSITGGWGYTF.

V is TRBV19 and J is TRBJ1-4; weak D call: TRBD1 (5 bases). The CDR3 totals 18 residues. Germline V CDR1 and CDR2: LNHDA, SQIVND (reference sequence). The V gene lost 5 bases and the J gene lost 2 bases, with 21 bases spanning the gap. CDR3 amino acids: CASSPQRGIGATNEKLFF. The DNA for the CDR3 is TGTGCCAGTAGTCCCCAAAGGGGCATTGGGGCGACTAATGAAAAACTGTTTTTT.

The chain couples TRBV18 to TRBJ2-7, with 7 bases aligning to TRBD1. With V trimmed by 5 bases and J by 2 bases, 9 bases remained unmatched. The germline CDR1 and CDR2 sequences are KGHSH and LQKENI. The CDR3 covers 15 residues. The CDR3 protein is CASSTTGSPPYEQYF. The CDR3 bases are TGTGCCAGCTCAACGACAGGGTCCCCTCCCTACGAGCAGTACTTC.

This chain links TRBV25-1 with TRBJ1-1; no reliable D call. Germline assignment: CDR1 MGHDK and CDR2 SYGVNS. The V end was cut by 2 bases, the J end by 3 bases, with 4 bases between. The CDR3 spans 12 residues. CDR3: CASSEGHTEAFF. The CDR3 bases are TGTGCCAGCAGTGAAGGGCACACTGAAGCTTTCTTT.

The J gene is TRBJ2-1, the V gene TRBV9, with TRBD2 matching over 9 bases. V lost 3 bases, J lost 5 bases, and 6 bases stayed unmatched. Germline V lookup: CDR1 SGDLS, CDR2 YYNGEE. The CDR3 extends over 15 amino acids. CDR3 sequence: CASSEISGGNNEQFF. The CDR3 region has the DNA TGTGCCAGCAGCGAGATTAGCGGGGGAAACAATGAGCAGTTCTTC.